The 13 T cell receptor beta chains given below trace back to one sample, sequenced in a study of monozygotic twins with inflammatory bowel disease. One entry per CDR3 protein, without DNA, is what TCRdb gives after re-calling the 5' RACE reads. The table lists 300,000 to 400,000 distinct CDR3 sequences. Sequenced sample: blood. The receptor set was obtained from a human donor with ulcerative colitis or Crohn's disease, or a healthy co-twin of an affected twin (not recorded which).

V and J are TRBV4-1 and TRBJ2-2; no DNA is available, so the TRBD1 call from TCRdb remains unchecked. The germline CDR1 and CDR2 sequences are MGHRA and YSYEKL. CDR3 length equals 16 residues. CDR3 in amino acids: CASSVDGTGETGELFF.

The chain has TRBV12-3 or TRBV12-4 and TRBJ2-6; the D call of TRBD1 rests on TCRdb alone, since no DNA is present to check it. The CDR3 length is 18 residues. The CDR3: CASSLGDRVSSGANVLTF.

This chain uses TRBV7-2 with TRBJ2-5. Germline V gene lookup returns CDR1 SGHTA and CDR2 FQGNSA. This CDR3 spans 12 amino acids. CDR3 sequence reads: CASSLLLETQYF. Based on the CDR3 plus reference TRBV7-2 and TRBJ2-5, the full variable domain is GAGVSQSPSNKVTEKGKDVELRCDPISGHTALYWYRQSLGQGLEFLIYFQGNSAPDKSGLPSDRFSAERTGGSVSTLTIQRTQQEDSAVYLCASSLLLETQYFGPGTRLLVL.

The chain couples TRBV9 to TRBJ1-2. The CDR3 is made up of 15 amino acids. Looked up from germline, CDR1 is SGDLS and CDR2 is YYNGEE. This CDR3 reads CASSVEVGRDYGYTF.

The rearrangement joins TRBV27 to TRBJ2-1; TCRdb's D call of TRBD1 is untestable without DNA. Germline V CDR1 and CDR2: MNHEY, SMNVEV (reference sequence). The CDR3 consists of 13 residues. CDR3 loop: CASSLGPGNEQFF.

This sequence joins TRBV9 and TRBJ2-7; TCRdb lists TRBD1, though no DNA is available to test this call. Germline V gene lookup returns CDR1 SGDLS and CDR2 YYNGEE. CDR3 length equals 14 residues. The CDR3 sequence: CASSATDRVYEQYF.

V and J are TRBV7-2 and TRBJ2-1; the D call of TRBD1 rests on TCRdb alone, since no DNA is present to check it. The CDR3 extends over 14 amino acids. Germline V gene lookup returns CDR1 SGHTA and CDR2 FQGNSA. The CDR3 spells CASSFGGGANEQFF.

The rearrangement uses TRBV27 and TRBJ2-7. Germline CDR1 reads MNHEY; CDR2 reads SMNVEV (reference sequence). The CDR3 is made up of 14 amino acids. The CDR3 protein is CASSLSGSTYEQYF.

The chain combines TRBV28 with TRBJ2-3; TCRdb's D call, TRBD2, is unchecked because there is no DNA. Germline V gives CDR1 MDHEN, CDR2 SYDVKM. This CDR3 has 16 residues. Here the CDR3 reads CASTPGLAVDTDTQYF.

The CDR3 reads CASSAIAGGDEQFF. The chain employs TRBV19 and TRBJ2-1; TCRdb's D call of TRBD2 is untestable without DNA. Germline CDR1 LNHDA, CDR2 SQIVND (reference sequence). The CDR3 runs to 14 residues.

This chain links TRBV24-1 with TRBJ1-2. Germline CDR1 and CDR2: KGHDR and SFDVKD. The CDR3 loop spans 14 amino acids. This CDR3 is CATSDAGRKDGYTF.

V gene TRBV5-4 combines with J gene TRBJ1-1; TCRdb calls TRBD1, which cannot be checked without DNA. Germline values: CDR1 SGHNT, CDR2 YYREEE (reference sequence). CDR3 length equals 15 residues. The CDR3 region is CASSLDFFGGTEAFF.

The chain joins TRBV7-2 to TRBJ1-6. The CDR3 is 16 amino acids. The germline V gene has CDR1 SGHTA and CDR2 FQGNSA. CDR3 sequence: CASSLGSWQLDSPLHF.